These 5 T cell receptor beta chains were sequenced from one sample in a study of T and B cells in COVID-19 patients. Blood genomic DNA input for TRB amplification was 250-500 ng. BIOMED2 TRB-A/B primer pools were used in multiplex TRB PCR. TCRdb re-analysed the multiplex PCR reads in MiXCR, keeping a single row per CDR3 protein. The table shows approximately 9,500 distinct CDR3 sequences, with around 27% occurring only once. The sequenced material came from blood. The receptors stem from a human donor who had recovered from COVID-19.

This clonotype is deemed medium-sized. The chain has TRBV19 and TRBJ2-5; the D is unclear. The CDR3 length is 14 residues. V gave up 1 base and J gave up 1 base, with 7 bases separating them. Germline lookup yields CDR1 LNHDA and CDR2 SQIVND (reference sequence). CDR3 in DNA: TGTGCCAGTAGTATAGGTCCGTCCCAAGAGACCCAGTACTTC. Translated: CASSIGPSQETQYF.

V and J are TRBV6-2 or TRBV6-3 and TRBJ2-7, with D uncertain. With 8 bases removed from V and 3 bases from J, the gap between germline ends came to 14 bases. The V gene's germline CDR1 is MNHEY and CDR2 SVGEGT. The CDR3 sequence is 13 residues long. The CDR3 loop is CASRSGSLYEQYF. CDR3 DNA: TGTGCCAGCCGATCGGGCTCACTCTACGAGCAGTACTTC.

This clonotype occurred a few times. This chain connects TRBV7-2 to TRBJ2-3; D is unclear. Trimming took off 3 bases at V and 6 bases at J, with 13 bases between the two ends. The CDR3 sequence is 14 residues long. CDR1 and CDR2 (germline): SGHTA, FQGNSA. CDR3 nucleotides: TGTGCCAGCAGCTTCACCTCCTACTCGGATACGCAGTATTTT. As protein: CASSFTSYSDTQYF.

A few counts support this clonotype. The CDR3 nucleotides are TGTGCCAGCAGTGCATATGCGAGCGGGAGGTCCGACGAGCAGTACTTC. This encodes CASSAYASGRSDEQYF. The V call is TRBV6-1, the J call TRBJ2-7, with 9 bases aligning to TRBD2. The junction had 12 bases not matched to a gene; V was cut back by 4 bases and J by 5 bases. CDR3 length equals 16 residues. The germline V gene has CDR1 MNHNS and CDR2 SASEGT.

The chain's CDR3 is CASSYTEQGRTNEKLFF. In DNA form, the CDR3 reads TGTGCCAGCAGTTACACCGAACAGGGGAGGACTAATGAAAAACTGTTTTTT. This chain connects TRBV6-2 or TRBV6-3 to TRBJ1-4; 7 bases agree with TRBD1. Per the germline V gene, CDR1 is MNHEY and CDR2 is SVGEGT. V lost 2 bases, J lost 2 bases, and 8 bases stayed unmatched. This CDR3 has 17 residues.